This TCR beta chain was profiled in a study of Graves' ophthalmopathy and Graves' hyperthyroidism listed by TCRdb under 2018. In the study overall: Peripheral blood was collected at initial diagnosis, prior to any treatment. To tell Graves' ophthalmopathy apart from Graves' hyperthyroidism, and to predict which patients would progress to ophthalmopathy, the study relied on TCR beta repertoire signatures. In total, under 150 blood samples were TCR-sequenced: around 42 ophthalmopathy, some 80 hyperthyroidism and roughly 17 hyperthyroidism-to-ophthalmopathy patients. A discovery set of more than 90 patients (around 44 ophthalmopathy, some 58 stable hyperthyroidism) was enrolled to explore V-J signatures distinguishing ophthalmopathy from hyperthyroidism. The independent validation cohort included 18 to 20 hyperthyroidism patients plus 17 patients who later progressed from hyperthyroidism to ophthalmopathy. In five or six hyperthyroidism patients, T-cell repertoires of thyroid tissue and blood were compared. Following sample collection, hyperthyroidism patients were given methimazole at a starting dose of 30 mg daily, and ophthalmopathy patients were given high-dose intravenous methylprednisolone. The paper's findings and limits, for the study overall: In validation, the model predicted ophthalmopathy progression with about 71% sensitivity and roughly 78% specificity; eleven to twelve predicted patients were CT-confirmed with GO in a median of roughly 6.8 months. Sample size was not predetermined statistically, and investigators were not blinded to group allocation. Ophthalmopathy was separated from stable hyperthyroidism by the 13-signature model with just under 90% sensitivity and about 83% specificity in cross-validation and with 80%/75% in the test set. Most expanded thyroid clonotypes with a frequency above 0.001 also appeared in blood, which suggests that blood repertoires may reflect the immune response in the thyroid.

This clonotype has ten or more counts. Its specific antigen is unknown. There are no base qualities to consult, and no much larger clone falls within one base. The ophthalmopathy patients had moderately to severely active disease, with a Clinical Activity Score of 3 or higher, a NOSPECS grade of 4 or higher, and a disease duration of less than 3 months. Patients were excluded if they had other autoimmune diseases, uncontrolled infections, pregnancy or lactation. Clinical symptoms, serum thyroxine, TRAb, thyroid ultrasound and orbital computed tomography were used for diagnosis. Ficoll-Paque density gradient centrifugation was used to isolate PBMCs from 10 ml of fresh peripheral blood. Total RNA was extracted with Trizol reagent and quality-checked on an Agilent 2100 Bioanalyzer. TCR beta CDR3 regions were amplified from RNA transcripts for repertoire sequencing. The first round of RT-PCR was done with HTBI primers and the Qiagen OneStep RT-PCR kit, and was followed by a second round of multiplex PCR, then size selection and purification. Libraries were sequenced paired-end with 100 bp reads on an Illumina HiSeq2000. The study's own analysis went as follows. SOAPnuke was used to process the reads, throwing out any read that had adapters, had uncalled bases, had a mean Phred below 15, or lacked an exact constant-primer or identifier match. COPE v1.2.5 was used to merge the high-quality paired reads. Each unique nucleotide sequence was treated as a clonotype, and MiTCR v1.1 was used to align the clonotypes to the IMGT TRB V, D and J references. The analysis was limited to V-J combinations with a frequency above 0.0001, which together covered 99.2% of repertoires. For each V-J combination, a TCR clonal expansion and chaos score was defined as the ratio of F50 clonal expansion to chaos observed in the TCRdist matrix. Welch's t-statistics and random forest were used to narrow the features down to 10 to 15 V-J combinations, which were then fed into a naive Bayes classifier. The Morisita-Horn index was used to measure how similar the thyroid and blood repertoires were. The public sequencing data were trimmed at Q25 with fastp and processed into clonotypes with MiXCR by TCRdb, which kept only in-frame beta chains. Entries are consolidated by CDR3 protein sequence, retaining the most common genes and DNA. TCRdb, not the authors, supplied the V and J calls. This sample lists around 670,000 distinct CDR3 sequences; roughly 41% were detected once. The top ten clones comprise approximately 46% of the sample.

Including the terminal cysteine and phenylalanine, the CDR3 comprises 14 residues. The read is trimmed to its CDR3 DNA, 42 bases read in frame from base 1. V trim: 2 bases; J trim: 6 bases; unmatched bases: 8. CDR1 is given as SQVTM and CDR2 as ANQGSEA, both from the germline V gene. This chain joins TRBV29-1 to TRBJ2-5, and 8 junction bases match TRBD2. The specimen was peripheral blood. This TCR came from an adult man with Graves' ophthalmopathy. The CDR3 sequence is CSVETSGGRKTQYF. The DNA sequence is TGCAGCGTTGAAACGTCGGGGGGGCGGAAGACCCAGTACTTC.